These T cell receptor beta chains were read from a single sample in a study of T cell responses to AZD1222 COVID-19 vaccine. Repertoires were generated with immunoSEQ multiplex PCR, while TCRdb's copy carries only in-frame clones and drops some. The profile shows just over 150,000 clones, about nine tenths of them singletons. Specimen: peripheral blood, collected after recovery from COVID-19. Receptors were obtained from an adult who had recovered from COVID-19. The CDR3 runs from the conserved cysteine through the conserved F or W. A D gene is named only where the DNA matches it firmly. Part of the rows lack a size; the others show once, few, many or a class for expanded clones.

v_call: TRBV6-2/TRBV6-3; j_call: TRBJ2-7; clone_size: .; d_call: .; cdr3_aa: CASSYSSGATRVHYEQYF; cdr3_nt: TGTGCCAGCAGTTACTCATCAGGGGCCACGAGGGTTCATTACGAGCAGTACTTC
v_call: TRBV6-4; j_call: TRBJ2-3; clone_size: .; d_call: .; cdr3_aa: CASSESAFPTDTQYF; cdr3_nt: TGTGCCAGCAGTGAGTCAGCCTTTCCCACAGATACGCAGTATTTT
v_call: TRBV2; j_call: TRBJ1-3; clone_size: .; d_call: .; cdr3_aa: CASSEVGNTIYF; cdr3_nt: TGTGCCAGCAGTGAAGTCGGAAACACCATATATTTT
v_call: TRBV7-2; j_call: TRBJ2-7; clone_size: .; d_call: TRBD2; cdr3_aa: CASSPTSGDYEQYF; cdr3_nt: TGTGCCAGCAGCCCGACTAGCGGGGACTACGAGCAGTACTTC
v_call: TRBV27; j_call: TRBJ2-7; clone_size: .; d_call: TRBD2; cdr3_aa: CASSLSSGASYEQYF; cdr3_nt: TGTGCCAGCAGTTTATCTAGCGGGGCCTCCTACGAGCAGTACTTC
v_call: TRBV28; j_call: TRBJ1-2; clone_size: .; d_call: TRBD1; cdr3_aa: CASSYGTDNYGYTF; cdr3_nt: TGTGCCAGCAGCTACGGGACAGATAACTATGGCTACACCTTC
v_call: TRBV5-6; j_call: TRBJ1-6; clone_size: .; d_call: .; cdr3_aa: CASSLGVGDSPLHF; cdr3_nt: TGTGCCAGCAGCTTGGGGGTTGGGGATTCACCCCTCCACTTT
v_call: TRBV28; j_call: TRBJ1-2; clone_size: few; d_call: TRBD1; cdr3_aa: CASSPGQGLFLGGYTF; cdr3_nt: TGTGCCAGCAGCCCAGGACAGGGACTCTTTTTGGGTGGCTACACCTTC
v_call: TRBV12-3/TRBV12-4; j_call: TRBJ1-1; clone_size: .; d_call: TRBD1; cdr3_aa: CASSTGTVTEAFF; cdr3_nt: TGTGCCAGCAGCACCGGGACAGTCACTGAAGCTTTCTTT
v_call: TRBV5-6; j_call: TRBJ2-1; clone_size: .; d_call: TRBD1; cdr3_aa: CASSRIKGGASGNEQFF; cdr3_nt: TGTGCCAGCAGCCGCATCAAAGGGGGCGCGAGTGGTAATGAGCAGTTCTTC
v_call: TRBV6-4; j_call: TRBJ2-3; clone_size: .; d_call: .; cdr3_aa: CASSRQTTDTQYF; cdr3_nt: TGTGCCAGCAGTCGGCAGACCACAGATACGCAGTATTTT
v_call: TRBV7-9; j_call: TRBJ2-3; clone_size: .; d_call: .; cdr3_aa: CASSSSIGSQYF; cdr3_nt: TGTGCCAGCAGCTCCTCAATCGGATCGCAGTATTTT
v_call: TRBV18; j_call: TRBJ1-1; clone_size: .; d_call: TRBD1; cdr3_aa: CASSSHAGTDSEAFF; cdr3_nt: TGTGCCAGCTCATCTCATGCCGGGACAGATTCCGAAGCTTTCTTT
v_call: TRBV10-3; j_call: TRBJ1-6; clone_size: once; d_call: .; cdr3_aa: CAISTGTGASALHF; cdr3_nt: TGTGCCATCAGCACCGGGACGGGGGCTTCGGCCCTCCACTTT
v_call: TRBV7-3; j_call: TRBJ2-2; clone_size: .; d_call: TRBD1; cdr3_aa: CASSFGTDTGELFF; cdr3_nt: TGTGCCAGCAGCTTCGGGACAGACACCGGGGAGCTGTTTTTT
v_call: TRBV18; j_call: TRBJ1-3; clone_size: .; d_call: .; cdr3_aa: CASSADRGGNTIYF; cdr3_nt: TGTGCCAGCTCAGCGGACCGTGGGGGAAACACCATATATTTT
v_call: TRBV3-1/TRBV3-2; j_call: TRBJ2-1; clone_size: .; d_call: .; cdr3_aa: CASSPITGGGSVEQFF; cdr3_nt: TGTGCCAGCAGCCCGATTACCGGAGGAGGATCGGTTGAGCAGTTCTTC
v_call: TRBV19; j_call: TRBJ2-5; clone_size: .; d_call: TRBD1; cdr3_aa: CAVSGTGTETQYF; cdr3_nt: TGTGCCGTATCCGGGACAGGGACAGAGACCCAGTACTTC
v_call: TRBV7-8; j_call: TRBJ2-3; clone_size: once; d_call: .; cdr3_aa: CASSSTSRGAVDTQYF; cdr3_nt: TGTGCCAGCAGCTCCACATCAAGGGGCGCGGTGGATACGCAGTATTTT
v_call: TRBV2; j_call: TRBJ1-5; clone_size: .; d_call: .; cdr3_aa: CASSARTGTNQPQHF; cdr3_nt: TGTGCCAGCAGTGCCAGAACAGGGACGAATCAGCCCCAGCATTTT
v_call: TRBV15; j_call: TRBJ2-2; clone_size: .; d_call: .; cdr3_aa: CATSRVGGELFF; cdr3_nt: TGTGCCACCAGCAGAGTCGGCGGGGAGCTGTTTTTT
v_call: TRBV5-1; j_call: TRBJ1-1; clone_size: .; d_call: .; cdr3_aa: CASSLVAGENTEAFF; cdr3_nt: TGCGCCAGCAGCTTGGTCGCAGGTGAGAACACTGAAGCTTTCTTT
v_call: TRBV18; j_call: TRBJ1-5; clone_size: .; d_call: .; cdr3_aa: CASSLGRSDQPQHF; cdr3_nt: TGTGCCAGCTCTCTAGGACGGTCGGATCAGCCCCAGCATTTT
v_call: TRBV7-9; j_call: TRBJ2-6; clone_size: .; d_call: .; cdr3_aa: CASSLVGPGANVLTF; cdr3_nt: TGTGCCAGCAGCTTAGTGGGGCCCGGGGCCAACGTCCTGACTTTC
v_call: TRBV29-1; j_call: TRBJ1-1; clone_size: .; d_call: .; cdr3_aa: CSATGGWGMNTEAFF; cdr3_nt: TGCAGCGCAACGGGGGGTTGGGGAATGAACACTGAAGCTTTCTTT
v_call: TRBV9; j_call: TRBJ2-7; clone_size: .; d_call: TRBD2; cdr3_aa: CASSVGASGSHEQYF; cdr3_nt: TGTGCCAGCAGCGTAGGGGCCAGCGGGAGCCACGAGCAGTACTTC
v_call: TRBV4-2; j_call: TRBJ1-5; clone_size: .; d_call: TRBD1; cdr3_aa: CASSRGQGTQPQHF; cdr3_nt: TGTGCCAGCAGCCGAGGACAGGGGACTCAGCCCCAGCATTTT
v_call: TRBV5-4; j_call: TRBJ1-3; clone_size: .; d_call: TRBD1; cdr3_aa: CASSLDRGSSGNTIYF; cdr3_nt: TGTGCCAGCAGCCTCGACAGGGGGAGCTCTGGAAACACCATATATTTT
v_call: TRBV28; j_call: TRBJ2-7; clone_size: .; d_call: .; cdr3_aa: CASSLDQSFEQYF; cdr3_nt: TGTGCCAGCAGTTTGGATCAGTCGTTCGAGCAGTACTTC
v_call: TRBV6-6; j_call: TRBJ2-1; clone_size: .; d_call: TRBD1; cdr3_aa: CASRTRDRGSDEQFF; cdr3_nt: TGTGCCAGCAGGACCCGGGACAGGGGTTCCGATGAGCAGTTCTTC
v_call: TRBV20-1; j_call: TRBJ1-5; clone_size: .; d_call: .; cdr3_aa: CSASLGTGLQPQHF; cdr3_nt: TGCAGTGCTAGTCTCGGGACGGGACTTCAGCCCCAGCATTTT
v_call: TRBV5-1; j_call: TRBJ1-3; clone_size: .; d_call: .; cdr3_aa: CASSLEAGVGNTIYF; cdr3_nt: TGCGCCAGCAGCTTGGAAGCAGGGGTCGGAAACACCATATATTTT
v_call: TRBV6-5; j_call: TRBJ1-5; clone_size: .; d_call: .; cdr3_aa: CASSYSSSNQPQHF; cdr3_nt: TGTGCCAGCAGTTACTCGAGTAGCAATCAGCCCCAGCATTTT
v_call: TRBV6-1; j_call: TRBJ1-1; clone_size: .; d_call: .; cdr3_aa: CASSGPLYPDETEAFF; cdr3_nt: TGTGCCAGCAGTGGACCCCTATACCCTGATGAGACTGAAGCTTTCTTT
v_call: TRBV6-5; j_call: TRBJ2-1; clone_size: .; d_call: TRBD2; cdr3_aa: CASSFSGRSTNEQFF; cdr3_nt: TGTGCCAGCAGTTTTAGCGGGAGATCTACCAATGAGCAGTTCTTC
v_call: TRBV7-2; j_call: TRBJ1-2; clone_size: .; d_call: .; cdr3_aa: CASSLAGDPGYTF; cdr3_nt: TGTGCCAGCAGCTTGGCGGGGGACCCTGGCTACACCTTC
v_call: TRBV15; j_call: TRBJ1-5; clone_size: .; d_call: TRBD1; cdr3_aa: CATSGYRGEDQPQHF; cdr3_nt: TGTGCCACCAGCGGGTACAGGGGCGAGGATCAGCCCCAGCATTTT
v_call: TRBV28; j_call: TRBJ1-2; clone_size: .; d_call: TRBD1; cdr3_aa: CASSLGTVQYGYTF; cdr3_nt: TGTGCCAGCAGTTTAGGGACAGTCCAGTATGGCTACACCTTC
v_call: TRBV6-2/TRBV6-3; j_call: TRBJ2-7; clone_size: .; d_call: TRBD1; cdr3_aa: CASSRGTGLGATTPYEQYF; cdr3_nt: TGTGCCAGCAGTAGAGGGACAGGGCTGGGGGCAACAACACCCTACGAGCAGTACTTC
v_call: TRBV6-2/TRBV6-3; j_call: TRBJ1-2; clone_size: .; d_call: .; cdr3_aa: CASSNGPNGYTF; cdr3_nt: TGTGCCAGCAGTAATGGACCTAATGGCTACACCTTC
v_call: TRBV28; j_call: TRBJ2-1; clone_size: .; d_call: .; cdr3_aa: CASNSLGRTYNEQFF; cdr3_nt: TGTGCCAGCAACTCCTTAGGGCGCACCTACAATGAGCAGTTCTTC
v_call: TRBV19; j_call: TRBJ1-5; clone_size: .; d_call: .; cdr3_aa: CASSQGLGNQPQHF; cdr3_nt: TGTGCCAGTTCCCAGGGATTGGGCAATCAGCCCCAGCATTTT
v_call: TRBV5-4; j_call: TRBJ1-1; clone_size: .; d_call: .; cdr3_aa: CASSDRRALAQAFF; cdr3_nt: TGTGCCAGCAGCGACAGGCGTGCACTGGCGCAAGCTTTCTTT
v_call: TRBV20-1; j_call: TRBJ1-2; clone_size: .; d_call: .; cdr3_aa: CSAPGSYGYTF; cdr3_nt: TGCAGTGCTCCCGGGAGCTATGGCTACACCTTC
v_call: TRBV7-3; j_call: TRBJ2-1; clone_size: few; d_call: TRBD2; cdr3_aa: CASSLRLAGHNEQFF; cdr3_nt: TGTGCCAGCAGCCTTAGACTAGCGGGACACAATGAGCAGTTCTTC
v_call: TRBV4-2; j_call: TRBJ1-3; clone_size: .; d_call: TRBD1; cdr3_aa: CASSQDGTADGNTIYF; cdr3_nt: TGTGCCAGCAGCCAAGATGGGACAGCGGATGGAAACACCATATATTTT
v_call: TRBV5-4; j_call: TRBJ1-6; clone_size: .; d_call: .; cdr3_aa: CASSLGGGNNSPLHF; cdr3_nt: TGTGCCAGCAGCTTGGGCGGGGGCAATAATTCACCCCTCCACTTT
v_call: TRBV9; j_call: TRBJ2-1; clone_size: .; d_call: .; cdr3_aa: CASSVNRASYNEQFF; cdr3_nt: TGTGCCAGCAGCGTTAACAGGGCCTCCTACAATGAGCAGTTCTTC
v_call: TRBV2; j_call: TRBJ2-2; clone_size: once; d_call: .; cdr3_aa: CAGKGRQGFTGELFF; cdr3_nt: TGTGCCGGGAAAGGAAGGCAGGGCTTCACCGGGGAGCTGTTTTTT
v_call: TRBV5-5; j_call: TRBJ2-7; clone_size: .; d_call: .; cdr3_aa: CASSLSNYEQYF; cdr3_nt: TGTGCCAGCAGCTTAAGTAACTACGAGCAGTACTTC
v_call: TRBV2; j_call: TRBJ2-6; clone_size: .; d_call: .; cdr3_aa: CASSELAGAFSGANVLTF; cdr3_nt: TGTGCCAGCAGTGAGTTGGCAGGGGCCTTCTCTGGGGCCAACGTCCTGACTTTC